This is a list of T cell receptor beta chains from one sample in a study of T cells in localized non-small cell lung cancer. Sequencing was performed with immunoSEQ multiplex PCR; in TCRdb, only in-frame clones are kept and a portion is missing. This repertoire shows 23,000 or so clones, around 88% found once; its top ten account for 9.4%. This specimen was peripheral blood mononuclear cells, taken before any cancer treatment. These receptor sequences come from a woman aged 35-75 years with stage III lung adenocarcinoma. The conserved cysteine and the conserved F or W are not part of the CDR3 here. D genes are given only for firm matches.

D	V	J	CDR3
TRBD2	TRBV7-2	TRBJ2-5	ASRRVAGGRETQY
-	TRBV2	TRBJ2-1	ASSDGPTYVRQF
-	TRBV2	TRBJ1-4	ATSYREKLF
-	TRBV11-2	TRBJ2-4	ASSLTGTRVPLGKNIQY
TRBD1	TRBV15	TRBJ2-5	ATSRGRGQGLETQY
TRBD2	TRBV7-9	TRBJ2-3	ASSSPGLAGGYTQY
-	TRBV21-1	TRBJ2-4	ASSMGLAKNIQY
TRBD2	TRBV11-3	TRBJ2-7	ASSPSSTSGSSEQY
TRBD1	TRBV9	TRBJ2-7	ASSVVPTGGAREQY
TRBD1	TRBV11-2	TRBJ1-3	ASTRTGAGNTIY
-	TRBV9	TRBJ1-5	ASSVAGGNQPQH
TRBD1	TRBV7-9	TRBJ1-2	ASSLDGQMDRTGYT
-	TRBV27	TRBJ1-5	ASSLFWGNQPQH
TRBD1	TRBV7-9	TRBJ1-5	ASKGQGSNQPQH
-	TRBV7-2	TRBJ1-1	ASSFGRVNPEAF
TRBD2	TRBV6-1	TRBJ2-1	ASSVSGTSVYNEQF
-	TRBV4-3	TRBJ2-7	ASSQDWPGSYEQY
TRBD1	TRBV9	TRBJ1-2	ASSVLPGQNYGYT
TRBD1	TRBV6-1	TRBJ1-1	ASRGQGRDTEAF
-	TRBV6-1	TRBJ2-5	ASSEDLRKETQY
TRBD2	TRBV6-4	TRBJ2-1	ASSAWSSGSGNEQF
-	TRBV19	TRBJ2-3	ASSRGAQTDTQY
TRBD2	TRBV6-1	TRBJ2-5	ASSEDYWGGGAEETQY
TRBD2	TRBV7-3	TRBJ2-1	ASSAGGLAGNEQF
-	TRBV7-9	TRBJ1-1	ASSLALSEAF
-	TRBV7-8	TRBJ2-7	ASSLGPRSSSYEQY